This T cell receptor beta chain emerged from a study of cytomegalovirus exposure and HLA in healthy donors. Across the study: Earlier, approximately 180 million T cells were analyzed, and 90 million to 140 million unique TCR beta sequences were found among them.

General study points: Sequencing artifact likely explains a cluster of highly shared sequence variants. Being productive about 90% or about 30% of the time was typical of most TCR beta V segments in an earlier analysis. The study labeled fewer than 200 TCR beta chains cytomegalovirus-associated.

From germline, CDR1 is SGHDT and CDR2 YYEEEE. The CDR3 contains 16 residues. The V and J ends lost 1 base and 0 bases respectively, with 10 bases between them. The PCR was carried out with 60 Vbeta primers and 13 Jbeta primers. Using immunoSEQ multiplex PCR, the repertoire was profiled, and TCRdb retains in-frame clones only, with some absent. This table has about 140,000 clones, over 70% appearing once. To note about this clone: Its matching antigen is unknown.

The sequence came from a male donor in good health and CMV-seronegative. The sequencing sample was made of PBMCs. The V and J genes are TRBV5-6 and TRBJ1-4, with no clear D. As DNA, the CDR3 is TGTGCCAGCAGCTTGATTGGGAGGGCAACTAATGAAAAACTGTTTTTT. Protein sequence: CASSLIGRATNEKLFF.